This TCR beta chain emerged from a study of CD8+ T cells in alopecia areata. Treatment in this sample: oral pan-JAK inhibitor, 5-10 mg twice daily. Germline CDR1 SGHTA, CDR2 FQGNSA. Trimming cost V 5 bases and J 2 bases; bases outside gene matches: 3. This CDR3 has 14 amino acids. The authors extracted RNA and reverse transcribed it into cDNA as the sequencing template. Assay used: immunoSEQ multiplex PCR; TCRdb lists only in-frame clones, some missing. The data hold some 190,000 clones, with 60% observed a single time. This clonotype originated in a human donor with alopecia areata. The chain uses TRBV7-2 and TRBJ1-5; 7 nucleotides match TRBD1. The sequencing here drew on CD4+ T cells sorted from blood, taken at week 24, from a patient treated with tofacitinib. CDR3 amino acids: CASSRGTGNQPQHF. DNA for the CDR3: TGTGCCAGCAGCAGGGGGACAGGCAATCAGCCCCAGCATTTT.